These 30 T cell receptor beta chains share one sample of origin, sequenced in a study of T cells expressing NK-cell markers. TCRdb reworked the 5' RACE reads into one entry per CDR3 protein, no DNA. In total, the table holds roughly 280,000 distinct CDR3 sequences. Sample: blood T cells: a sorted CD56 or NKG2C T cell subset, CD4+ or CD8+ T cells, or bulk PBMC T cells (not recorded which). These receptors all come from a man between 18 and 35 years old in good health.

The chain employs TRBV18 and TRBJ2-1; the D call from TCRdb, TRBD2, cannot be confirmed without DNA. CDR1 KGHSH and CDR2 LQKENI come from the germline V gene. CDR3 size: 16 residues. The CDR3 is CASSPPGGGSGNEQFF. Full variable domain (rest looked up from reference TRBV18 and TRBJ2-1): NAGVMQNPRHLVRRRGQEARLRCSPMKGHSHVYWYRQLPEEGLKFMVYLQKENIIDESGMPKERFSAEFPKEGPSILRIQQVVRGDSAAYFCASSPPGGGSGNEQFFGPGTRLTVL.

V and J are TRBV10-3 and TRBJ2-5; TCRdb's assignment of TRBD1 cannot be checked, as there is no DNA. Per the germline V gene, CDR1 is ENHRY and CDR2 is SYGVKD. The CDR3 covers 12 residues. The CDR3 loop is CATARGQETQYF.

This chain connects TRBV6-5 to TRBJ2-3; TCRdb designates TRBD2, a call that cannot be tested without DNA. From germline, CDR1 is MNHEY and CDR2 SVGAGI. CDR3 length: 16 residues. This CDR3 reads CASSYRSLGTPDTQYF.

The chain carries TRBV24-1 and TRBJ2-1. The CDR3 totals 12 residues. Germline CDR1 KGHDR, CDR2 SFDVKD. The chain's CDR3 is CATSDLSHEQFF.

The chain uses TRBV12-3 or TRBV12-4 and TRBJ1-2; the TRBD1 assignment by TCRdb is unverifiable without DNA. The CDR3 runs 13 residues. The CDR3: CASSLRDNFGYTF.

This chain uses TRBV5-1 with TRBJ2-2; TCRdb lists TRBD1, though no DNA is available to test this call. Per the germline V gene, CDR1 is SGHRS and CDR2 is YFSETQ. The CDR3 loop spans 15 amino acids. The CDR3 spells CASSLQGVDTGELFF.

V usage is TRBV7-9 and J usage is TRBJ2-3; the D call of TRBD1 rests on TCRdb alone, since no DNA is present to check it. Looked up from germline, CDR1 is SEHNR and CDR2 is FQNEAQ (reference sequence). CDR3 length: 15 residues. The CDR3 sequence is CASAARRDLTDTQYF. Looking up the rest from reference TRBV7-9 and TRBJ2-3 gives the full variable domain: DTGVSQNPRHKITKRGQNVTFRCDPISEHNRLYWYRQTLGQGPEFLTYFQNEAQLEKSRLLSDRFSAERPKGSFSTLEIQRTEQGDSAMYLCASAARRDLTDTQYFGPGTRLTVL.

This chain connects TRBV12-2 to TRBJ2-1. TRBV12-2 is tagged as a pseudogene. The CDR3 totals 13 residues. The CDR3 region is CASRLARRDRVFF.

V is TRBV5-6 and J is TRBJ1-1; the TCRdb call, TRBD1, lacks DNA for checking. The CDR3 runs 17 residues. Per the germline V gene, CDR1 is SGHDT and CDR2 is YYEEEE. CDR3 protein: CASRGLAGQGANTEAFF.

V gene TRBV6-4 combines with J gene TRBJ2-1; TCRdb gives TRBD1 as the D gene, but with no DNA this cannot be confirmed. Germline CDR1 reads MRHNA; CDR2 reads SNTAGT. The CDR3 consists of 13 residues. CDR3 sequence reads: CASSEAGFDEQFF.

This CDR3 reads CASSTPRVNSYNEQFF. This sequence joins TRBV5-1 and TRBJ2-1; absent DNA, TCRdb's TRBD2 call cannot be checked. The length of the CDR3 is 16 residues. The V gene's germline CDR1 is SGHRS and CDR2 YFSETQ.

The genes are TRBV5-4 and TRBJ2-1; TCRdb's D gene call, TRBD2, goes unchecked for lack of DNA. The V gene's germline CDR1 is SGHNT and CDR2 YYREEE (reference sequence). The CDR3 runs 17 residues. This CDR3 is CASSPAKAGGFNNEQFF.

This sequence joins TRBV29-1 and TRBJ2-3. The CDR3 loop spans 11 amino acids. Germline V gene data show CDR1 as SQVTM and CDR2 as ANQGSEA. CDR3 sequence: CSVGSRDTQYF.

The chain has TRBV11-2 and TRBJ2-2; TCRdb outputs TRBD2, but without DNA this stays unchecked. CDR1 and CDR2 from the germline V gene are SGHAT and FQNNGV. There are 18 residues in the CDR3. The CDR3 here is CASSSYGLAGGPTGELFF. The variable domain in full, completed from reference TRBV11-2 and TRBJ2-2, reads EAGVAQSPRYKIIEKRQSVAFWCNPISGHATLYWYQQILGQGPKLLIQFQNNGVVDDSQLPKDRFSAERLKGVDSTLKIQPAKLEDSAVYLCASSSYGLAGGPTGELFFGEGSRLTVL.

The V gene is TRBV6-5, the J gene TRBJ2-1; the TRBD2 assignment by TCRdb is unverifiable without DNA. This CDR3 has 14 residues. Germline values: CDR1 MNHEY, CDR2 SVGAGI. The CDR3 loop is CASTPGLAGGRQFF.

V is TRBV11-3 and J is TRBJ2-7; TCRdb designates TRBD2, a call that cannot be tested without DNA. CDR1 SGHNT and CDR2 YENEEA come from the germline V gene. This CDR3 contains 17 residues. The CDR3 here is CASSLYLRRREGYEQYF.

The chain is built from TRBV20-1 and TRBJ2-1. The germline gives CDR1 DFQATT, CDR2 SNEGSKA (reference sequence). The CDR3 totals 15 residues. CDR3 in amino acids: CSAQSSLAGYNEQFF.

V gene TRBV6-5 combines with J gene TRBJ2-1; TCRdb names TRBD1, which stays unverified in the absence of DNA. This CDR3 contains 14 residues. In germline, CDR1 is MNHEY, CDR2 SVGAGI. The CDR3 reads CASSSRQGVNEQFF.

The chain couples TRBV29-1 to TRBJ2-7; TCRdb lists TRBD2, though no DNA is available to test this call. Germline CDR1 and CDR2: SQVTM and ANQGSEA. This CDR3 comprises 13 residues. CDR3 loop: CSVLLAGVYEQYF.

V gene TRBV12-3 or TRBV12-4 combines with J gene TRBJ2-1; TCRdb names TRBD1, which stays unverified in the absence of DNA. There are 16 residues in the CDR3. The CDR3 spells CASSLGLRTAYNEQFF.

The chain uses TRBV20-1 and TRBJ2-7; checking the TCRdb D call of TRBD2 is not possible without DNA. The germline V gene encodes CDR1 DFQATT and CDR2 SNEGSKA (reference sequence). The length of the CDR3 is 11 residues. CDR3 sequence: CSAGPLSEQYF.

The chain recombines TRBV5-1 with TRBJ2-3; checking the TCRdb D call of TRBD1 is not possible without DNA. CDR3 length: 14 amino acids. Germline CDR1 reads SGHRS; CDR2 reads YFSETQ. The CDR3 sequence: CASSLGQGMDTQYF.

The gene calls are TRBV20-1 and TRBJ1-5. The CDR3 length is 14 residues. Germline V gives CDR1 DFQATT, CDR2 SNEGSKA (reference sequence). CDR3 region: CSARERRGNQPQHF.

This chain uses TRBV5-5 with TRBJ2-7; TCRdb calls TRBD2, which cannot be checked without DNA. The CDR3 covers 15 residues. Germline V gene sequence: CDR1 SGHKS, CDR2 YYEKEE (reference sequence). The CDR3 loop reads CASRTSLIPGSEQYF.

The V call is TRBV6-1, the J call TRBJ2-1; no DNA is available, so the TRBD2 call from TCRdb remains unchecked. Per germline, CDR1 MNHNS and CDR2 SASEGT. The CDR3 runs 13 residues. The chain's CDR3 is CASRDSSLNEQFF.

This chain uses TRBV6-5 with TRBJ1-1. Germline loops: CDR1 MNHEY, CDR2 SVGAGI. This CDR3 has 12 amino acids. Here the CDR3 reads CASRSGAFEAFF.

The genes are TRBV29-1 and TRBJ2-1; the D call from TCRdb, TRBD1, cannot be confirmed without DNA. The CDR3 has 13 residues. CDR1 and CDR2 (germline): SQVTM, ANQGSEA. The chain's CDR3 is CSVMTIGGQEQFF.

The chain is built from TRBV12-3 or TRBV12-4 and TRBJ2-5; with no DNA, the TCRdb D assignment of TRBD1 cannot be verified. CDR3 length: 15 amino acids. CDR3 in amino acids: CASSFGDNYQETQYF.

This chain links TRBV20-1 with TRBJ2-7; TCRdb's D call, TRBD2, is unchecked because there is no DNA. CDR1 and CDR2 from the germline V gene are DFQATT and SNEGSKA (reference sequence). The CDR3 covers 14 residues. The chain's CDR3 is CSANTGLAVYEQYF.

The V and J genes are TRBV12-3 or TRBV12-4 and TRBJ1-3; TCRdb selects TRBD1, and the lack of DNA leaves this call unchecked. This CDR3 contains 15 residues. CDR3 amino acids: CASTLTGGSGNTIYF.